This T cell receptor (beta chain) was sequenced in a study of T cell responses to AZD1222 COVID-19 vaccine. Notes on the study in general: Only five to seven AZD1222 recipients tested seropositive at baseline. The study reported that nearly half of spike-specific TCRs target unmutated variant regions.

Method: immunoSEQ multiplex PCR; TCRdb's copy keeps in-frame clones and lacks some. Among about 200,000 clones, about 89% were seen once, and the ten largest hold around 3.6%. Samples with a second dose at about 4 or about 12 weeks were pooled together. As to this clone: What it recognizes is unknown.

CDR3 length: 14 residues. V lost 3 bases, J lost 6 bases, and 6 bases stayed unmatched. Germline lookup yields CDR1 ENHRY and CDR2 SYGVKD. V and J are TRBV10-3 and TRBJ1-1; TRBD1 matches at 8 bases. This receptor was obtained from an adult who received the AZD1222 COVID-19 vaccine. This specimen consisted of peripheral blood, obtained 28 days after the second AZD1222 dose. CDR3 residues: CAISDQDRVPEAFF. Here the CDR3 DNA reads TGTGCCATCAGTGATCAGGACAGGGTTCCTGAAGCTTTCTTT.